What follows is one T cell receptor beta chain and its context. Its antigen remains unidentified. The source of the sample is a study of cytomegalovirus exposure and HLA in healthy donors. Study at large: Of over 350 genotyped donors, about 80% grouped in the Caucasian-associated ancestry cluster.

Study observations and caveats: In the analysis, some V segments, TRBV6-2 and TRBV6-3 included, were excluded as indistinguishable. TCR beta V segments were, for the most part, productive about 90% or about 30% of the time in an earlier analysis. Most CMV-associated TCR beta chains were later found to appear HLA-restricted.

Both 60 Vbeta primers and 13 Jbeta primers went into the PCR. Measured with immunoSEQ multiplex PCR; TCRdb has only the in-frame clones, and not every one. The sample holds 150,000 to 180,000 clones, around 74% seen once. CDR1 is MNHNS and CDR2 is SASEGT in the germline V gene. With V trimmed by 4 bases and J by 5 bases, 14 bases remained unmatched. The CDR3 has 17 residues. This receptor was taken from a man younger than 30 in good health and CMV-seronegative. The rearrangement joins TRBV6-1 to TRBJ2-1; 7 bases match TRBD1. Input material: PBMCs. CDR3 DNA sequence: TGTGCCAGCAGTGCGTTCCCAGGGACCCAGGGGGACAATGAGCAGTTCTTC. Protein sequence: CASSAFPGTQGDNEQFF.